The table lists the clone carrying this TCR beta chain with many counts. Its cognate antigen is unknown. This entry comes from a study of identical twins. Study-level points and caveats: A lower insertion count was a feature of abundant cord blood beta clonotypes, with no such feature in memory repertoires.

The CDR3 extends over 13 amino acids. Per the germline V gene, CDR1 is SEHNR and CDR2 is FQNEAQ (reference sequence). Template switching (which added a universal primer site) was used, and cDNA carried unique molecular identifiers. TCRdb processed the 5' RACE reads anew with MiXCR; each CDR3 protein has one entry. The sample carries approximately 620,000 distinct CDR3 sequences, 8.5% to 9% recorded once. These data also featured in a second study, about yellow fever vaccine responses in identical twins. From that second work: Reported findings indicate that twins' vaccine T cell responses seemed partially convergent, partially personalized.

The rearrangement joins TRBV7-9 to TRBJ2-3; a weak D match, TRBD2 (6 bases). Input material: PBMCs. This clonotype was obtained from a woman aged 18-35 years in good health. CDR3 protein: CATSAGSRATQYF. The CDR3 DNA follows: TGTGCTACCTCCGCGGGGTCGAGGGCTACGCAGTATTTT.